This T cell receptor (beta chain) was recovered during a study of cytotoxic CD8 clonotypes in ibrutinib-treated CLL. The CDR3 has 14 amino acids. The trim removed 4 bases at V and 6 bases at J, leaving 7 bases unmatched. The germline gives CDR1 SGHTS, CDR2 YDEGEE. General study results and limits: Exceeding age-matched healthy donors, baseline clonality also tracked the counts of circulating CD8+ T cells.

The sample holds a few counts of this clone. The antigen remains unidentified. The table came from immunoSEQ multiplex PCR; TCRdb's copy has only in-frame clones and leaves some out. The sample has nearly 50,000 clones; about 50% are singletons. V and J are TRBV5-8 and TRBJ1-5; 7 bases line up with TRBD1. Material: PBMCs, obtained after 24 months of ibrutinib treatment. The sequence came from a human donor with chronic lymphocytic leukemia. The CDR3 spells CASSQGQWSQPQHF. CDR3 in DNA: TGTGCCAGCAGCCAGGGACAGTGGAGTCAGCCCCAGCATTTT.